These 11 T cell receptor beta chains were sequenced from one sample in a study of prognosis after radiotherapy for stage I lung cancer. Amplification of TCR beta CDR3 from genomic DNA used two-round multiplex PCR. Every TRBV and TRBJ gene had its own specific primer in first-round PCR. MiXCR was run by TCRdb on the multiplex PCR reads, yielding one entry per CDR3 protein. The data show fewer than 40,000 distinct CDR3 sequences, less than 45% seen once. This sample comprised PBMCs, obtained before or after stereotactic body radiation therapy (not recorded which). The receptor set was obtained from a donor aged 50 or older with non-small cell lung cancer.

This clonotype was detected ten times or more. J is TRBJ1-5 and V is TRBV12-3 or TRBV12-4; TRBD1 aligns across 7 bases. The junction had 5 bases not matched to a gene; V was cut back by 2 bases and J by 7 bases. The CDR3 covers 14 residues. As DNA, the CDR3 is TGTGCCAGCAGTTTAAGTCAAGGGGGCCAGCCCCAGCATTTT. This translates into CASSLSQGGQPQHF.

This clonotype was observed many times. V gene TRBV9 combines with J gene TRBJ1-1, with a tentative D call TRBD1 (5 bases). Germline V gene lookup returns CDR1 SGDLS and CDR2 YYNGEE. The CDR3 runs 14 residues. Trimming stripped 0 bases from V and 6 bases from J, with 12 bases between. DNA of the CDR3: TGTGCCAGCAGCGTAGCGGCAGGGCTGGCTGAAGCTTTCTTT. Translation gives CASSVAAGLAEAFF.

This clonotype has a count of ten or more. The chain uses TRBV5-1 and TRBJ2-5; perhaps TRBD2 as D (5 bases). Per germline, CDR1 SGHRS and CDR2 YFSETQ. V lost 7 bases to trimming and J lost 1 base, with 11 bases between them. This CDR3 is built from 13 residues. As DNA, the CDR3 is TGCGCCAGCGGAGACTACCCCCAAGAGACCCAGTACTTC. Its protein is CASGDYPQETQYF.

The J gene is TRBJ2-7, the V gene TRBV18, with D hard to call. V gave up 3 bases and J gave up 3 bases, with 9 bases separating them. CDR1 KGHSH and CDR2 LQKENI come from the germline V gene. The CDR3 totals 13 residues. The CDR3 nucleotides are TGTGCCAGCTCACCGTCGGAGTACTACGAGCAGTACTTC. Its protein product is CASSPSEYYEQYF.

CDR3: CASSLYGSGGGGYTF. DNA of the CDR3: TGTGCCAGCAGTTTATACGGGTCAGGGGGCGGTGGCTACACCTTC. This rearrangement joins TRBV27 to TRBJ1-2; 8 nucleotides match TRBD1. Germline CDR1 MNHEY, CDR2 SMNVEV (reference sequence). The CDR3 is made up of 15 amino acids. V was clipped by 1 base and J by 7 bases; unmatched bases: 8.

J is TRBJ2-7 and V is TRBV30; D may correspond to TRBD1 or TRBD2 (5 bases each). Germline lookup yields CDR1 GTSNPN and CDR2 SVGIG (reference sequence). The CDR3 is made up of 12 amino acids. Trimming removed 2 bases from V and 3 bases from J, with 8 bases in between. Here the CDR3 reads CAWSRGDYEQYF. The CDR3 region has the DNA TGTGCCTGGAGTCGAGGGGACTACGAGCAGTACTTC. The full variable domain, its missing parts supplied by reference TRBV30 and TRBJ2-7, is SQTIHQWPATLVQPVGSPLSLECTVEGTSNPNLYWYRQAAGRGLQLLFYSVGIGQISSEVPQNLSASRPQDRQFILSSKKLLLSDSGFYLCAWSRGDYEQYFGPGTRLTVT.

This clonotype was seen repeatedly, ten times or more. This sequence joins TRBV10-3 and TRBJ1-3; D gene uncertain. Germline V CDR1 and CDR2: ENHRY, SYGVKD. V was trimmed by 7 bases and J by 1 base, leaving 5 bases between them. The CDR3 spans 12 residues. CDR3 bases: TGTGCCATCACAGGATCTGGAAACACCATATATTTT. Protein sequence: CAITGSGNTIYF.

In this sample, this clonotype turned up many times. J is TRBJ2-6 and V is TRBV27; TRBD1 or TRBD2 may be the D gene (6 bases each). Germline CDR1 is MNHEY and CDR2 is SMNVEV (reference sequence). The CDR3 length is 16 residues. Trimming removed 9 bases at V and 0 bases at J, with 15 bases between. The CDR3 region has the DNA TGTGCCAGTACCGGGGGCCACATCTCTGGGGCCAACGTCCTGACTTTC. Protein product: CASTGGHISGANVLTF. Together with reference TRBV27 and TRBJ2-6, the CDR3 gives the full variable domain: EAQVTQNPRYLITVTGKKLTVTCSQNMNHEYMSWYRQDPGLGLRQIYYSMNVEVTDKGDVPEGYKVSRKEKRNFPLILESPSPNQTSLYFCASTGGHISGANVLTFGAGSRLTVL.

About this clonotype itself: This likely traces to a read error, being one base from a far larger clone. The chain recombines TRBV6-8 with TRBJ1-6; D is uncertain. Trimming left V 1 base short and J 9 bases short, with 10 bases between. CDR3 length equals 14 residues. Germline CDR1 and CDR2: MNHGY and SAAAGT. CDR3 loop: CASSYFDGTSPLHF. The CDR3 DNA reads TGTGCCAGCAGTTACTTCGACGGTACTTCACCCCTCCACTTT.

This clonotype was counted many times. The chain uses TRBV20-1 and TRBJ1-5; D not certain. From germline, CDR1 is DFQATT and CDR2 SNEGSKA (reference sequence). The CDR3 contains 13 residues. Trimming cost V 0 bases and J 4 bases, with 7 bases left between them. CDR3 amino acids: CSARERLNQPQHF. CDR3 coding DNA: TGCAGTGCTAGAGAAAGGCTTAATCAGCCCCAGCATTTT.

In its sample, this clonotype was seen many times. The CDR3 sequence is CASSTNRGWTEAFF. The CDR3 nucleotides read TGTGCCAGCAGTACAAACAGGGGGTGGACTGAAGCTTTCTTT. V usage is TRBV27 and J usage is TRBJ1-1, with 8 positions matching TRBD1. The CDR3 totals 14 residues. CDR1 and CDR2 from the germline V gene are MNHEY and SMNVEV (reference sequence). Trimming removed 5 bases from V and 5 bases from J; junction bases left unmatched: 7.